This T cell receptor (beta chain) was documented in a study of T cell changes during pregnancy in multiple sclerosis. The CDR3 is 16 residues long. Germline CDR1 and CDR2: MNHEY and SMNVEV (reference sequence). Trimming removed 2 bases from V and 5 bases from J; junction bases left unmatched: 5. TCRdb keeps only in-frame clones here, not all; method: immunoSEQ multiplex PCR. Here the sample spans approximately 60,000 clones, 94% being singletons. This receptor was identified in a female donor with multiple sclerosis, enrolled in a pregnancy study. The V call is TRBV27, the J call TRBJ2-2; 10 bases are shared with TRBD1. Here the sequenced sample was CD8+ T cells from peripheral blood mononuclear cells, taken in the third trimester of pregnancy. The CDR3 nucleotides read TGTGCCAGCAGTTTAGCTGGACAGGGGGTAACCGGGGAGCTGTTTTTT. Translation gives CASSLAGQGVTGELFF.